The 20 T cell receptor beta chains below all came from one sample that was sequenced in a study of Graves' ophthalmopathy and Graves' hyperthyroidism. The TCR beta CDR3 regions underwent amplification from RNA transcripts. First-round RT-PCR relied on HTBI primers, and a second-round multiplex PCR came next. TCRdb processed the multiplex PCR reads anew with MiXCR; each CDR3 protein has one entry. Counted here are 200,000 to 250,000 distinct CDR3 sequences, over 25% occurring once; the ten biggest clones make up about 8.2%. The sequencing sample was made of peripheral blood. All receptors come from a man aged 50 or older with Graves' ophthalmopathy.

This clonotype was counted many times. The V call is TRBV20-1, the J call TRBJ2-5; 13 nucleotides line up with TRBD2. Losses at the gene ends were 5 bases for V and 1 base for J; bases not matched to a gene: 10. The V gene's germline CDR1 is DFQATT and CDR2 SNEGSKA (reference sequence). The CDR3 has 17 residues. Here the CDR3 DNA reads TGCAGTGCTTTTCCGGGACTAGCGGGACCATCCCAAGAGACCCAGTACTTC. Protein sequence: CSAFPGLAGPSQETQYF.

This clonotype was recorded at least ten times. The gene calls are TRBV27 and TRBJ1-2; no reliable D call. Trimming took 3 bases from V and 4 from J, leaving 9 bases between them. The length of the CDR3 is 13 residues. CDR1 and CDR2 from the germline V gene are MNHEY and SMNVEV (reference sequence). In nucleotides, the CDR3 is TGTGCCAGCAGTTTTGGACGGACCTATGGCTACACCTTC. Translation: CASSFGRTYGYTF.

This clonotype was seen many times. The chain combines TRBV29-1 with TRBJ1-2; D remains unclear. Trimming took off 0 bases at V and 6 bases at J, with 23 bases between the two ends. The CDR3 is 17 amino acids. Germline CDR1 and CDR2: SQVTM and ANQGSEA. The CDR3 spells CSVEELGLRTAGDGYTF. The CDR3 region has the DNA TGCAGCGTTGAAGAGCTAGGACTTCGTACAGCTGGAGATGGCTACACCTTC.

Ten or more counts support this clonotype. The chain combines TRBV5-5 with TRBJ2-2; D remains unclear. This CDR3 is 16 amino acids long. The V gene lost 0 bases and the J gene lost 4 bases, with 13 bases spanning the gap. Germline CDR1 and CDR2: SGHKS and YYEKEE (reference sequence). This chain's CDR3 is CASSLDSKIFTGELFF. The CDR3 DNA follows: TGTGCCAGCAGCTTGGACAGTAAGATATTCACCGGGGAGCTGTTTTTT. Combining the CDR3 with reference TRBV5-5 and TRBJ2-2 gives the whole variable domain DAGVTQSPTHLIKTRGQQVTLRCSPISGHKSVSWYQQVLGQGPQFIFQYYEKEERGRGNFPDRFSARQFPNYSSELNVNALLLGDSALYLCASSLDSKIFTGELFFGEGSRLTVL.

This chain joins TRBV12-3 or TRBV12-4 and TRBJ1-1; D gene ambiguous. CDR3 length equals 14 residues. Trimming left V 3 bases short and J 5 bases short, with 13 bases between. The DNA for the CDR3 is TGTGCCAGCAGTTTGCCCATCCCATCGACTGAAGCTTTCTTT. Its translation: CASSLPIPSTEAFF.

This clonotype was detected ten times or more. The chain employs TRBV24-1 and TRBJ2-5; D is undetermined. V was pared by 2 bases and J by 3 bases, with 9 bases between. The CDR3 consists of 14 residues. Per the germline V gene, CDR1 is KGHDR and CDR2 is SFDVKD. CDR3 DNA: TGTGCCACCAGTGATTCGGACCGAAAAGAGACCCAGTACTTC. It yields the protein CATSDSDRKETQYF.

This clonotype was seen ten or more times. Relative to the germline gene, one junction end is altered; a read error may explain this. The chain recombines TRBV2 with TRBJ2-4; TRBD2 might be the D (6 bases). The CDR3 length is 14 residues. The V gene's germline CDR1 is SNHLY and CDR2 FYNNEI. This chain's CDR3 is CASRVGGADSKMDF. In DNA, the CDR3 is TGTGCCAGCAGGGTGGGGGGAGCAGATTCCAAGATGGACTTC.

V is TRBV28 and J is TRBJ1-5, with a tentative D call TRBD1 (5 bases). The V end was cut by 8 bases, the J end by 2 bases, with 10 bases between. Germline CDR1 is MDHEN and CDR2 is SYDVKM. This CDR3 spans 13 amino acids. The CDR3 nucleotides are TGTGCCAGCGGGGCCGGTCGCAATCAGCCCCAGCATTTT. Protein product: CASGAGRNQPQHF.

This clonotype was counted many times. V gene TRBV7-8 combines with J gene TRBJ2-4, with a weak D call TRBD2 (5 bases). Germline-derived CDR1 and CDR2 are SGHVS and FQNEAQ. V lost 3 bases and J lost 3, with 12 bases in between. CDR3 length: 15 residues. The chain's CDR3 is CASSLSSLGKNIQYF. The CDR3 nucleotides read TGTGCCAGCAGCTTGTCTAGCCTTGGCAAAAACATTCAGTACTTC.

This clonotype occurred many times. The rearrangement uses TRBV6-2 or TRBV6-3 and TRBJ1-1, with 7 bases lining up with TRBD1. V shed 4 bases and J 4 bases; nucleotides not matched to a gene: 0. The germline CDR1 and CDR2 sequences are MNHEY and SVGEGT. This CDR3 has 12 residues. This CDR3 reads CASSSGGTEAFF. The CDR3 DNA reads TGTGCCAGCAGTTCAGGGGGCACTGAAGCTTTCTTT.

This clonotype was recorded at least ten times. The J gene is TRBJ1-1, the V gene TRBV12-3 or TRBV12-4, with 7 positions matching TRBD1. CDR3 size: 13 residues. Unmatched junction bases numbered 7, after V lost 8 bases and J lost 4 bases. CDR3 DNA: TGTGCCAGCGATTACAGGGGAGGCACTGAAGCTTTCTTT. The encoded protein is CASDYRGGTEAFF.

This clonotype was recorded at least ten times. The chain carries TRBV27 and TRBJ1-5, with a possible D match to TRBD1 (6 bases). Germline CDR1 MNHEY, CDR2 SMNVEV (reference sequence). The CDR3 runs to 16 residues. Trimming removed 6 bases from V and 0 bases from J, with 15 bases in between. The CDR3 here is CASRRQGLYSNQPQHF. The CDR3 nucleotides read TGTGCCAGCAGGCGGCAGGGGCTCTATAGCAATCAGCCCCAGCATTTT.

This clonotype has only a few counts. The chain joins TRBV6-1 to TRBJ2-7; no firm D call. Germline values: CDR1 MNHNS, CDR2 SASEGT. With 7 bases removed from V and 4 bases from J, the gap between germline ends came to 8 bases. The CDR3 sequence is 11 residues long. The CDR3 sequence is CASKKEYEQYF. CDR3 in DNA: TGTGCCAGCAAGAAGGAATACGAGCAGTACTTC.

The chain carries TRBV20-1 and TRBJ1-5; D gene uncertain. The germline V and J ends were trimmed by 1 base and 2 bases, with 12 bases remaining between them. This CDR3 is built from 15 residues. Germline CDR1 DFQATT, CDR2 SNEGSKA (reference sequence). CDR3 protein: CSARVPIFGNQPQHF. CDR3 sequence (DNA): TGCAGTGCTAGAGTCCCAATCTTTGGCAATCAGCCCCAGCATTTT.

The chain couples TRBV6-5 to TRBJ1-2, with 10 bases aligning to TRBD1. This CDR3 has 12 amino acids. The germline V gene has CDR1 MNHEY and CDR2 SVGAGI. V shed 5 bases, J shed 14 bases, and the junction held 8 bases outside the gene matches. CDR3 coding DNA: TGTGCCAGCAGTCACGACAGGGGGCAAGGGACCTTC. Its translation: CASSHDRGQGTF.

The chain's CDR3 is CASSPPGIAEAFF. For the CDR3, the DNA is TGTGCCAGCAGTCCACCAGGGATCGCTGAAGCTTTCTTT. The chain links TRBV27 to TRBJ1-1, with a possible D match to TRBD1 (5 bases). Trimming cost V 5 bases and J 6 bases, with 13 bases left between them. The CDR3 is made up of 13 amino acids. Germline CDR1 is MNHEY and CDR2 is SMNVEV (reference sequence).

This clonotype was recorded many times. The V and J genes are TRBV27 and TRBJ1-5, with D perhaps TRBD1 (5 bases). The CDR3 has 13 residues. The germline V and J ends were trimmed by 0 bases and 7 bases, with 7 bases remaining between them. Germline V lookup: CDR1 MNHEY, CDR2 SMNVEV (reference sequence). The CDR3, as DNA: TGTGCCAGCAGTTTATCCAGGGCCCAGCCCCAGCATTTT. Translated: CASSLSRAQPQHF.

This clonotype was observed at least ten times. CDR3 DNA: TGTGCCAGCAGCGTAGGCTCCGGGGGGGAGACCCAGTACTTC. Translating it yields CASSVGSGGETQYF. The chain employs TRBV9 and TRBJ2-5; 7 bases are shared with TRBD2. Losses at the gene ends were 0 bases for V and 5 bases for J; bases not matched to a gene: 4. The CDR3 is 14 amino acids. The germline V gene encodes CDR1 SGDLS and CDR2 YYNGEE.

This clonotype appeared many times. The V call is TRBV6-6, the J call TRBJ2-5; D tentatively fits TRBD1 or TRBD2 (7 bases each). Trimming removed 7 bases from V and 2 bases from J, with 17 bases in between. Germline V gene sequence: CDR1 MNHNY, CDR2 SVGAGI (reference sequence). The CDR3 length is 15 residues. The CDR3 region is CASTPGGAEQETQYF. The CDR3, as DNA: TGTGCCAGCACCCCAGGGGGGGCAGAACAAGAGACCCAGTACTTC.

This clonotype was seen at least ten times. The chain has TRBV12-3 or TRBV12-4 and TRBJ2-7; 12 positions match TRBD1. Trimming removed 5 bases from V and 6 bases from J; junction bases left unmatched: 5. This CDR3 region has 14 residues. For the CDR3, the DNA is TGTGCCAGCAGTCCCGGGACAGGGGGCGGCGAGCAGTACTTC. Translation gives CASSPGTGGGEQYF.